A single sample is the source of the 27 T cell receptor beta chains below, sequenced in a study of blood T cell repertoires in COVID-19. Produced via immunoSEQ multiplex PCR; TCRdb's table is partial and in-frame only. The sample lists hundreds of thousands of clones, about nine tenths seen once, with roughly 6.6% in the top ten. Sequences were obtained from peripheral blood. These TCRs come from a woman in her 70s with COVID-19, enrolled during active disease.

This clone was recorded only once. The chain uses TRBV5-8 and TRBJ1-1; 7 bases align to TRBD1. Germline V gives CDR1 SGHTS, CDR2 YDEGEE. The length of the CDR3 is 14 residues. Unmatched junction bases numbered 6, after V lost 4 bases and J lost 3 bases. The CDR3 loop reads CASSTGVSYTEAFF. CDR3 nucleotides: TGTGCCAGCAGCACAGGGGTCAGCTACACTGAAGCTTTCTTT.

The chain has TRBV7-6 and TRBJ2-7; 9 positions agree with TRBD1. The CDR3 length is 15 residues. V lost 3 bases to trimming and J lost 0 bases; unmatched junction nucleotides: 3. From germline, CDR1 is SGHVS and CDR2 FNYEAQ. The CDR3 bases are TGTGCCAGCAGCTTTGGGACAGGGCTCTCCTACGAGCAGTACTTC. Protein: CASSFGTGLSYEQYF.

This chain uses TRBV6-6 with TRBJ1-2, with 10 bases matching TRBD1. The V gene end was trimmed by 6 bases and the J gene end by 6 bases; junction bases not matched to a gene: 7. Germline values: CDR1 MNHNY, CDR2 SVGAGI (reference sequence). The CDR3 runs 14 residues. The CDR3 DNA is TGTGCCAGCAGCGGAAGACAGGGGGCGAATGGCTACACCTTC. It translates to CASSGRQGANGYTF.

The chain combines TRBV5-4 with TRBJ2-7, with 12 bases fitting TRBD2. The V gene end was trimmed by 3 bases and the J gene end by 0 bases; junction bases not matched to a gene: 1. This CDR3 spans 15 amino acids. The germline V gene has CDR1 SGHNT and CDR2 YYREEE (reference sequence). The CDR3 is CASSSGLAGSYEQYF. Written as DNA, the CDR3 is TGTGCCAGCAGCTCGGGACTAGCGGGCTCCTACGAGCAGTACTTC.

This chain links TRBV18 with TRBJ2-7; the match to TRBD2 covers 8 bases. This CDR3 contains 15 residues. Germline CDR1 reads KGHSH; CDR2 reads LQKENI. The V segment lost 1 base and the J segment 2 bases; nucleotides outside the gene matches: 4. The DNA of the CDR3 is TGTGCCAGCTCACCACTTAGCGGGGCCACCTACGAGCAGTACTTC. Translation: CASSPLSGATYEQYF.

This clone was counted once. This rearrangement joins TRBV5-8 to TRBJ1-1, with a tentative D call TRBD1 (5 bases). V shed 5 bases and J shed 4 bases, with 12 bases lying between them. This CDR3 spans 13 amino acids. CDR1 is SGHTS and CDR2 is YDEGEE in the germline V gene. CDR3 protein: CASSGAWGTEAFF. The CDR3 coding sequence is TGTGCCAGCAGTGGGGCGTGGGGCACTGAAGCTTTCTTT. Based on the CDR3 plus reference TRBV5-8 and TRBJ1-1, the full variable domain is EAGVTQSPTHLIKTRGQQATLRCSPISGHTSVYWYQQALGLGLQFLLWYDEGEERNRGNFPPRFSGRQFPNYSSELNVNALELEDSALYLCASSGAWGTEAFFGQGTRLTVV.

The chain recombines TRBV5-4 with TRBJ2-5; 9 bases are a match to TRBD2. V was pared by 4 bases and J by 5 bases, with 3 bases of the junction left unmatched. CDR3 length: 13 amino acids. From germline, CDR1 is SGHNT and CDR2 YYREEE (reference sequence). Here the CDR3 reads CASSPTSGETQYF. The CDR3 nucleotides are TGTGCCAGCAGCCCCACTAGCGGGGAGACCCAGTACTTC.

V gene TRBV6-2 or TRBV6-3 combines with J gene TRBJ1-5; D gene unclear. Germline V gene sequence: CDR1 MNHEY, CDR2 SVGEGT. The CDR3 spans 14 residues. The V and J ends lost 2 bases and 3 bases respectively, with 8 bases between them. CDR3 protein: CASSYERLNQPQHF. CDR3 in DNA: TGTGCCAGCAGTTACGAGCGCCTCAATCAGCCCCAGCATTTT.

V usage is TRBV27 and J usage is TRBJ2-7; 10 nucleotides align to TRBD1. The CDR3 is made up of 14 amino acids. The trim removed 6 bases at V and 3 bases at J, leaving 5 bases unmatched. CDR1 is MNHEY, CDR2 SMNVEV, per germline (reference sequence). The CDR3 loop is CASRGTGDIYEQYF. Here the CDR3 DNA reads TGTGCCAGCAGAGGGACAGGGGACATCTACGAGCAGTACTTC.

A remark on this clone: The junction does not match germline at one end; this may be a read error. The CDR3 reads CASGLFRDRDSF. Written as DNA, the CDR3 is TGTGCTAGTGGTTTGTTCCGGGACAGGGATAGCTTT. This chain uses TRBV12-5 with TRBJ1-1; 9 nucleotides line up with TRBD1. CDR1 is LGHNT, CDR2 FRNRAP, per germline. The CDR3 runs 12 residues.

The sample holds one count of this clone. This chain joins TRBV24-1 and TRBJ2-2; maybe TRBD1 (6 bases). V was clipped by 4 bases and J by 2 bases, with 10 bases between them. In germline, CDR1 is KGHDR, CDR2 SFDVKD. This CDR3 region has 15 residues. The CDR3 DNA reads TGTGCCACCAGTGAGACAGGAGAAAACACCGGGGAGCTGTTTTTT. Protein product: CATSETGENTGELFF.

This chain uses TRBV5-4 with TRBJ1-2, with TRBD1 matching 8 bases. CDR1 and CDR2 from the germline V gene are SGHNT and YYREEE (reference sequence). The CDR3 covers 15 residues. J was trimmed by 3 bases and V by 2 bases; bases with no gene match: 6. DNA of the CDR3: TGTGCCAGCAGCTTATCGGACAGGGCTGACTATGGCTACACCTTC. Its protein is CASSLSDRADYGYTF.

The chain carries TRBV7-9 and TRBJ2-7, with D perhaps matching TRBD2 (5 bases). V lost 5 bases, J lost 2 bases, and 10 bases lay in between. In germline, CDR1 is SEHNR, CDR2 FQNEAQ (reference sequence). This CDR3 is 13 amino acids long. The CDR3, as DNA: TGTGCCAGCAGCCCACCCGGGACCTACGAGCAGTACTTC. This codes for CASSPPGTYEQYF.

The chain has TRBV6-5 and TRBJ2-7; 9 bases match TRBD1. V lost 4 bases to trimming and J lost 7 bases; unmatched junction nucleotides: 8. This CDR3 has 14 residues. Germline CDR1 is MNHEY and CDR2 is SVGAGI. In DNA form, the CDR3 reads TGTGCCAGCAGTTCCGGGACAGGGTTAGGGGAGCAGTACTTC. Protein product: CASSSGTGLGEQYF.

The J gene is TRBJ1-1, the V gene TRBV30, with 7 bases aligning to TRBD1. CDR1 is GTSNPN and CDR2 is SVGIG in the germline V gene (reference sequence). The CDR3 contains 14 residues. The J segment lost 5 bases and the V segment lost 2 bases, leaving 8 bases of the junction unmatched. CDR3 loop: CAWSFRTGWTEAFF. The DNA of the CDR3 is TGTGCCTGGAGTTTCCGGACAGGTTGGACTGAAGCTTTCTTT.

The chain employs TRBV4-3 and TRBJ1-3; D ambiguous. V lost 0 bases and J 5 bases, leaving 2 bases between the germline ends. This CDR3 spans 12 amino acids. Per the germline V gene, CDR1 is LGHNA and CDR2 is YSLEER. DNA of the CDR3: TGCGCCAGCAGCCAAGATAGAAACACCATATATTTT. Translated: CASSQDRNTIYF.

The chain is built from TRBV5-1 and TRBJ2-7, with 8 bases fitting TRBD2. The CDR3 runs to 14 residues. From germline, CDR1 is SGHRS and CDR2 YFSETQ. Trimming took 5 bases from V and 3 from J; bases not matched to a gene: 7. This CDR3 is CASSLRGGNYEQYF. In DNA, the CDR3 is TGCGCCAGCAGTTTACGGGGGGGCAACTACGAGCAGTACTTC.

As DNA, the CDR3 is TGTGCCAGAACCCCCGGAGGGCGTCGGGAAAAACTGTTTTTT. This translates into CARTPGGRREKLFF. The chain combines TRBV5-3 with TRBJ1-4; no clear D gene. TRBV5-3 is filed as an ORF, its function uncertain. Trimming removed 6 bases from V and 8 bases from J, with 17 bases in between. The CDR3 is made up of 14 amino acids.

The CDR3, as DNA: TGTGCCAGCAGCTTGGGCTATAGCAATCAGCCCCAGCATTTT. Translated: CASSLGYSNQPQHF. The chain joins TRBV5-8 to TRBJ1-5, with D unresolved. This CDR3 is 14 amino acids long. Germline CDR1 is SGHTS and CDR2 is YDEGEE. Trimming shortened V by 0 bases and J by 0 bases, and 4 bases separated the two germline ends.

CDR3 bases: TGTGCCAGCAGTCCGGGATTATCTGGGGGCTACACCTTC. Translation gives CASSPGLSGGYTF. The rearrangement links TRBV12-3 or TRBV12-4 to TRBJ1-2; no clear D gene. The CDR3 totals 13 residues. Trimming left V 5 bases short and J 8 bases short, with 15 bases between.

The chain employs TRBV12-5 and TRBJ1-1; D gene uncertain. This CDR3 is built from 13 residues. Trimming cost V 5 bases and J 1 base, with 8 bases left between them. Germline lookup yields CDR1 LGHNT and CDR2 FRNRAP. The CDR3 is CASGPDTNTEAFF. For the CDR3, the DNA is TGTGCTAGTGGTCCTGACACGAACACTGAAGCTTTCTTT.

The J gene is TRBJ1-5, the V gene TRBV28; D unresolved. V shed 3 bases and J shed 9 bases, with 9 bases lying between them. The CDR3 totals 12 residues. CDR1 is MDHEN, CDR2 SYDVKM, per germline. The CDR3 region is CASSLGYRPQHF. The CDR3 DNA sequence: TGTGCCAGCAGTTTGGGCTACCGGCCCCAGCATTTT. The variable domain in full, completed from reference TRBV28 and TRBJ1-5, reads DVKVTQSSRYLVKRTGEKVFLECVQDMDHENMFWYRQDPGLGLRLIYFSYDVKMKEKGDIPEGYSVSREKKERFSLILESASTNQTSMYLCASSLGYRPQHFGDGTRLSIL.

The chain recombines TRBV5-1 with TRBJ1-2; the match to TRBD1 covers 7 bases. The CDR3 consists of 12 residues. Unmatched junction bases numbered 1, after V lost 0 bases and J lost 8 bases. Germline CDR1 and CDR2: SGHRS and YFSETQ. CDR3 DNA: TGCGCCAGCAGCTTGGAGGGGGCAGGCTACACCTTC. Translating gives CASSLEGAGYTF.

The V gene is TRBV5-1, the J gene TRBJ2-7; tentatively, D is TRBD2 (6 bases). Trimming removed 3 bases at V and 1 base at J, with 11 bases between. CDR1 and CDR2 (germline): SGHRS, YFSETQ. This CDR3 region has 14 residues. CDR3 sequence reads: CASSWGDGSYEQYF. In DNA, the CDR3 is TGCGCCAGCAGCTGGGGGGACGGATCCTACGAGCAGTACTTC.

The chain couples TRBV6-1 to TRBJ1-1; a weak D match, TRBD1 (5 bases). The CDR3 sequence is 15 residues long. CDR1 is MNHNS, CDR2 SASEGT, per germline. V lost 3 bases and J 3 bases, leaving 14 bases between the germline ends. DNA of the CDR3: TGTGCCAGCAGTGAGACAGAGGATTTTTACACTGAAGCTTTCTTT. Translated: CASSETEDFYTEAFF.

The count of this clone is one. The chain combines TRBV2 with TRBJ2-2, with D unclear. The germline V gene encodes CDR1 SNHLY and CDR2 FYNNEI. The CDR3 is 12 residues long. Trimming removed 3 bases from V and 4 bases from J, with 3 bases in between. The CDR3 is CASSDSTGELFF. The CDR3 nucleotides are TGTGCCAGCAGTGACTCCACCGGGGAGCTGTTTTTT.

The chain recombines TRBV6-6 with TRBJ1-2; 9 nucleotides line up with TRBD1. J gave up 6 bases and V 2 bases, and 1 base lay outside the gene matches. This CDR3 comprises 13 residues. The germline V gene encodes CDR1 MNHNY and CDR2 SVGAGI (reference sequence). CDR3 residues: CASSYGTGNGYTF. The CDR3 DNA reads TGTGCCAGCAGTTACGGGACAGGGAATGGCTACACCTTC.